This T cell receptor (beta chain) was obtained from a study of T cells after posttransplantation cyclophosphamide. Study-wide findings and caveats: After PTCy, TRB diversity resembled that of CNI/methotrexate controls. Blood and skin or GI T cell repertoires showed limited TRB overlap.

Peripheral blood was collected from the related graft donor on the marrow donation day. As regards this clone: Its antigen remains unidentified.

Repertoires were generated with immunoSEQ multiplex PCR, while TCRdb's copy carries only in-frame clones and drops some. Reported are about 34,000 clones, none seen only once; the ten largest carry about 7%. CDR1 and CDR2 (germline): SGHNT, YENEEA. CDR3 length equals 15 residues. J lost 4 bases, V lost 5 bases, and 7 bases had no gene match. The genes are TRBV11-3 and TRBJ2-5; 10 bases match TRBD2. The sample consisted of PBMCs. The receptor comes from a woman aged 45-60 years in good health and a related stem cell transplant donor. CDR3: CASSPSGREGETQYF. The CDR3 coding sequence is TGTGCCAGCAGCCCCAGCGGGAGGGAGGGAGAGACCCAGTACTTC.